What follows are 8 T cell receptor beta chains derived from one specimen sequenced in a study of T-cell memory formation after mild COVID-19. TCRdb used MiXCR to reprocess the 5' RACE reads, holding one entry per CDR3 protein. The table lists about 350,000 distinct CDR3 sequences, roughly 13% of them singletons. Source material: PBMCs or a T cell subset sorted from them (not recorded which). These receptors all come from a man between 18 and 29 years old who had mild COVID-19 (a few samples of this study predate the infection). Cell type and time point are not known.

Concerning this clonotype itself: With a much larger clone just one base away, this may be a read error. This rearrangement joins TRBV7-2 to TRBJ2-3; D not certain. Trimming removed 1 base at V and 2 bases at J, with 10 bases between. Looked up from germline, CDR1 is SGHTA and CDR2 is FQGNSA. The CDR3 has 15 amino acids. This chain's CDR3 is CASSLVGPVTDTQYF. CDR3 nucleotide sequence: TGTGCCAGCAGCTTAGTCGGTCCCGTCACAGATACGCAGTATTTT.

This clonotype was detected only a few times. The genes are TRBV28 and TRBJ2-7, with 11 bases lining up with TRBD1. The germline CDR1 and CDR2 sequences are MDHEN and SYDVKM. The CDR3 is 14 residues long. CDR3 region: CASSLGQGAYAQYV. CDR3 DNA sequence: TGTGCCAGCAGCCTAGGACAGGGGGCCTACGCGCAGTACGTC.

The V gene is TRBV12-3 or TRBV12-4, the J gene TRBJ2-5, with D possibly matching TRBD2 (5 bases). With 6 bases removed from V and 0 bases from J, the gap between germline ends came to 8 bases. The length of the CDR3 is 13 residues. CDR3 in amino acids: CASSTGNQETQYF. The CDR3 DNA follows: TGTGCCAGCAGCACCGGGAACCAAGAGACCCAGTACTTC.

This clonotype was counted a few times. DNA for the CDR3: TGTGCCAGCAGCTCTGGACGGACGAGACATGAGCAGTTCTTC. Translating gives CASSSGRTRHEQFF. J is TRBJ2-1 and V is TRBV5-6; D unresolved. The germline V and J ends were trimmed by 3 bases and 8 bases, with 15 bases remaining between them. Germline V CDR1 and CDR2: SGHDT, YYEEEE. The CDR3 is 14 amino acids.

Only one count was recorded for this clonotype. The chain couples TRBV5-1 to TRBJ2-2; 7 bases line up with TRBD1. Per germline, CDR1 SGHRS and CDR2 YFSETQ. The CDR3 runs to 15 residues. Trimming at V came to 6 bases and at J to 5 bases, leaving 10 bases not matched to a gene. CDR3: CASTGTAGSTGELFF. The CDR3 DNA reads as TGCGCCAGCACCGGGACAGCCGGGTCGACCGGGGAGCTGTTTTTT.

The rearrangement uses TRBV12-3 or TRBV12-4 and TRBJ2-7; D not resolved. Trimming removed 0 bases from V and 8 bases from J, with 14 bases in between. The CDR3 spans 14 residues. CDR3 DNA sequence: TGTGCCAGCAGTTTAGCGCTGTCACGGCAGAAGCAGTACTTC. Protein product: CASSLALSRQKQYF.

This clonotype was detected only a few times. V and J are TRBV20-1 and TRBJ2-3; D perhaps matches TRBD2 (7 bases). The CDR3 extends over 15 amino acids. Germline lookup yields CDR1 DFQATT and CDR2 SNEGSKA (reference sequence). Trimming took 0 bases from V and 2 from J, leaving 12 bases between them. The CDR3 DNA sequence: TGCAGTGCTAGAGATCGGGGGGCGGCCACAGATACGCAGTATTTT. Residues: CSARDRGAATDTQYF.

This clonotype occurred a few times. The chain is built from TRBV20-1 and TRBJ1-5; 8 nucleotides match TRBD1. Germline V gene data show CDR1 as DFQATT and CDR2 as SNEGSKA (reference sequence). CDR3 size: 15 residues. V lost 5 bases, J lost 6 bases, and 12 bases stayed unmatched. CDR3 in DNA: TGCAGTGCTTTGGGAATCAGGGGGCGCGGTCAGCCCCAGCATTTT. This encodes CSALGIRGRGQPQHF.